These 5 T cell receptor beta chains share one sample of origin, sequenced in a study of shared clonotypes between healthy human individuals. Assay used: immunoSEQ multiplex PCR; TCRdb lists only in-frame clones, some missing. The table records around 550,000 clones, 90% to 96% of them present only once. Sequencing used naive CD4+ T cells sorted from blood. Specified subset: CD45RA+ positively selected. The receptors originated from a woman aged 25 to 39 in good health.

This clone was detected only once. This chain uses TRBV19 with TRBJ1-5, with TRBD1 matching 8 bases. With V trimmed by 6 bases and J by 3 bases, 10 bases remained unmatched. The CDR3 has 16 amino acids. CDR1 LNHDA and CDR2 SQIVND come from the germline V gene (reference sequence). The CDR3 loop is CASSPTDRAPNQPQHF. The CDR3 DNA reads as TGTGCCAGTAGCCCGACGGACAGGGCCCCCAATCAGCCCCAGCATTTT.

The CDR3 reads CASSVETGSGANVLTF. For the CDR3, the DNA is TGTGCCAGCAGCGTAGAAACAGGGTCTGGGGCCAACGTCCTGACTTTC. The gene calls are TRBV9 and TRBJ2-6, with a tentative D call TRBD1 (6 bases). V was clipped by 0 bases and J by 1 base, with 8 bases between them. This CDR3 contains 16 residues. In germline, CDR1 is SGDLS, CDR2 YYNGEE.

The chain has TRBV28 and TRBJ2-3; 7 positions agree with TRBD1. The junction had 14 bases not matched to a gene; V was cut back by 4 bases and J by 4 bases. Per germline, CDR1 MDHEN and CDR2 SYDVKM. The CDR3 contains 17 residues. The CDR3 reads CASSYDIRDSRPDTQYF. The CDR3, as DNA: TGTGCCAGCAGTTATGATATACGGGACAGTCGGCCAGATACGCAGTATTTT.

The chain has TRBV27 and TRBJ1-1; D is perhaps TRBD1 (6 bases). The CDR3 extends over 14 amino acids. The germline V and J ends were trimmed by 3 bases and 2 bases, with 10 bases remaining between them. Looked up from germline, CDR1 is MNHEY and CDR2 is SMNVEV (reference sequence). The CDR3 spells CASSFWGHNTEAFF. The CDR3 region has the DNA TGTGCCAGCAGTTTTTGGGGACATAACACTGAAGCTTTCTTT.

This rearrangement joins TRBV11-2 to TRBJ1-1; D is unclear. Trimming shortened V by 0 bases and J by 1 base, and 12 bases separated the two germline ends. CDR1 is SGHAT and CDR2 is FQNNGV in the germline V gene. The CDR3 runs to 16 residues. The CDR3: CASSLDRPMGNTEAFF. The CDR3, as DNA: TGTGCCAGCAGCTTAGACCGCCCGATGGGGAACACTGAAGCTTTCTTT.